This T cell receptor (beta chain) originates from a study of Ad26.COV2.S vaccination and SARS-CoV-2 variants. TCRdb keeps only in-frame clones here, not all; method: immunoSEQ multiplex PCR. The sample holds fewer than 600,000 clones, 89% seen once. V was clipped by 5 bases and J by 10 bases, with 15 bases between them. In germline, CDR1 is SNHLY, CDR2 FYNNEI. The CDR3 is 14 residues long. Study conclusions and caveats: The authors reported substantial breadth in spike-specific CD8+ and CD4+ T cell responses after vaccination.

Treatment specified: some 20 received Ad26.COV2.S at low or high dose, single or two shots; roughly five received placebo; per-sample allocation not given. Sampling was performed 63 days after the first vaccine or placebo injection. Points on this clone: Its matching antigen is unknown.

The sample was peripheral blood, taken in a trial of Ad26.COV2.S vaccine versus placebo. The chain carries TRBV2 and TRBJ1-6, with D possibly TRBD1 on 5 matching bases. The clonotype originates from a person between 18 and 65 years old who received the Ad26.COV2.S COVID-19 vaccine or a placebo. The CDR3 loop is CASSSTDIESPLHF. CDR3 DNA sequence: TGTGCCAGCAGTTCGACGGACATCGAATCACCCCTCCACTTT.